This T cell receptor beta chain was profiled in a study of tumor and adjacent non-tumor tissue in lung cancer. Study results and limitations: Shorter survival was associated with higher TCR diversity in tumors.

A word on this clonotype: Its antigen is as yet unknown. A read error is possible here, since a much larger clone lies one base away.

No cell sorting was done before RNA was extracted from the tissue. The normal lung tissue was taken more than 3 cm from the tumor edge. The CDR3 contains 14 residues. The germline gives CDR1 DFQATT, CDR2 SNEGSKA (reference sequence). The library came from three nested PCR rounds adapted from ARM-PCR protocols. Each CDR3 protein is one row after TCRdb ran MiXCR on the multiplex PCR reads. The profile shows 60,000 or so distinct CDR3 sequences, around 64% of them singletons. The J gene is TRBJ2-5, the V gene TRBV20-1; D is ambiguous. The origin of this receptor is a man between 65 and 85 years old with non-small cell lung cancer. Sequencing used distant non-tumor lung tissue. The CDR3 nucleotides are TGCAGTGCTAGAGAAGTAGGTCTTGGTGAGAACCAGTACTTC. Its protein product is CSAREVGLGENQYF.